This TCR beta chain derives from a study of vaccination and CD4 T cells after COVID-19. CDR3 length: 13 residues. CDR1 and CDR2 from the germline V gene are LNHDA and SQIVND (reference sequence). Between the trimmed V and J ends, which lost 8 bases and 9 bases, there was a span of 19 bases. Study conclusions and caveats: From a median of about 20 to 40, SARS-CoV-2-reactive clonotypes increased, though not significantly.

This clonotype was picked up a small number of times. The antigen is not known. Cultured CD4+ T cells had their DNA profiled by the Oncomine TCR Beta short-read assay. TCRdb called the PCR reads again in MiXCR, with one record for every CDR3 protein. The data hold under 10,000 distinct CDR3 sequences, with 38% observed a single time. Treatment reported: roughly 10-day PBMC culture with coronavirus spike peptide pools or control peptides (ViraFEST assay). Researchers collected the unexposed donor's CD4+ T cells before the COVID-19 pandemic (2011-2018). Sample: CD4+ T cells from blood, cultured in vitro. V usage is TRBV19 and J usage is TRBJ2-5; D ambiguous. This clonotype was obtained from a human donor in good health. The CDR3: CASASMGQGSQYF. In DNA, the CDR3 is TGTGCCAGTGCTTCTATGGGTCAAGGATCCCAGTACTTC.